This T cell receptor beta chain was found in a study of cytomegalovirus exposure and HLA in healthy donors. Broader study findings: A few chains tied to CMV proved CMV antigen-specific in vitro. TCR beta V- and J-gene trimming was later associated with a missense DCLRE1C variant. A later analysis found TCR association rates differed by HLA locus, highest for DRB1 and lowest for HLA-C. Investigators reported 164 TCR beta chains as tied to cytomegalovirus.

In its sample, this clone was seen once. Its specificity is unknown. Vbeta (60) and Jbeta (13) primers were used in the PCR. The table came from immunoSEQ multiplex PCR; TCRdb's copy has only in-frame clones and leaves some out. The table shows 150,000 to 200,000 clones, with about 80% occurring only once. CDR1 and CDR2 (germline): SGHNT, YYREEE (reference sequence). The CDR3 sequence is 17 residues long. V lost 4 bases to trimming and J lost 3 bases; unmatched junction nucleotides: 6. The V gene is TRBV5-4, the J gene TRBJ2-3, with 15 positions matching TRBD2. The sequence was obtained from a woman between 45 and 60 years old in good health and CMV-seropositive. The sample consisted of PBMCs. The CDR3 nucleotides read TGTGCCAGCAGCCGCGGGACTAGCGGGGGGCATACAGATACGCAGTATTTT. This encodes CASSRGTSGGHTDTQYF.